The 18 T cell receptor beta chains presented below share a single source sample, sequenced in a study of T cells after yellow fever vaccination. A single record per CDR3 protein comes from TCRdb applying MiXCR to the 5' RACE reads. This sample has about 320,000 distinct CDR3 sequences; about 6.9% occur once, and the top ten carry roughly a sixth. Specimen: PBMCs, collected more than 40 days after the first yellow fever vaccination. These receptors all come from a man between 18 and 29 years old who received the YFV17D yellow fever vaccine.

This clonotype was detected many times. The V call is TRBV7-2, the J call TRBJ2-2; 9 positions match TRBD1. This CDR3 is built from 15 residues. Per the germline V gene, CDR1 is SGHTA and CDR2 is FQGNSA. The ends lost 5 bases at V and 6 bases at J; junction bases unmatched: 7. CDR3 region: CASSQRTGEAGELFF. In DNA form, the CDR3 reads TGTGCCAGCAGCCAACGGACAGGGGAGGCCGGGGAGCTGTTTTTT. Using reference TRBV7-2 and TRBJ2-2 for the parts outside the CDR3, the full variable domain is GAGVSQSPSNKVTEKGKDVELRCDPISGHTALYWYRQSLGQGLEFLIYFQGNSAPDKSGLPSDRFSAERTGGSVSTLTIQRTQQEDSAVYLCASSQRTGEAGELFFGEGSRLTVL.

The chain uses TRBV20-1 and TRBJ2-1, with D perhaps matching TRBD1 (6 bases). This CDR3 contains 12 residues. Germline V CDR1 and CDR2: DFQATT, SNEGSKA (reference sequence). The CDR3 DNA is TGCAGGAGCTACAGGGCCGGCAATGAGCAGTTCTTC. Its translation: CRSYRAGNEQFF.

This chain connects TRBV7-2 to TRBJ1-5; no definite D call. CDR3 length: 14 residues. Between the trimmed V and J ends, which lost 1 base and 5 bases, there was a span of 9 bases. CDR1 is SGHTA and CDR2 is FQGNSA in the germline V gene. CDR3 region: CASSLVRVDQPQHF. Written as DNA, the CDR3 is TGTGCCAGCAGCTTAGTTCGCGTCGATCAGCCCCAGCATTTT.

The table lists this clonotype with many counts. The chain is built from TRBV6-2 or TRBV6-3 and TRBJ1-1; D ambiguous. Trimming removed 2 bases at V and 0 bases at J, with 4 bases between. The CDR3 has 13 residues. Germline V gene lookup returns CDR1 MNHEY and CDR2 SVGEGT. CDR3 sequence: CASSYALNTEAFF. The CDR3 DNA reads as TGTGCCAGCAGTTACGCGTTGAACACTGAAGCTTTCTTT.

This clonotype came up a few times. V and J are TRBV11-3 and TRBJ2-1; D is unclear. The CDR3 runs 14 residues. Trimming left V 2 bases short and J 4 bases short, with 9 bases between. In germline, CDR1 is SGHNT, CDR2 YENEEA. CDR3 coding DNA: TGTGCCAGCAGCTTAAATACCAAATACAATGAGCAGTTCTTC. Translating gives CASSLNTKYNEQFF.

This clonotype came up a few times. The V call is TRBV20-1, the J call TRBJ2-5; D unclear. Germline CDR1 DFQATT, CDR2 SNEGSKA (reference sequence). Between the trimmed V and J ends, which lost 2 bases and 3 bases, there was a span of 7 bases. This CDR3 has 12 amino acids. CDR3 protein: CSARLYEETQYF. In nucleotides, the CDR3 is TGCAGTGCTAGACTCTACGAAGAGACCCAGTACTTC.

This clonotype was observed a handful of times. The J gene is TRBJ2-7, the V gene TRBV20-1; 8 nucleotides match TRBD2. V lost 0 bases and J lost 3; bases outside the gene matches: 7. CDR1 is DFQATT and CDR2 is SNEGSKA in the germline V gene (reference sequence). CDR3 size: 15 residues. CDR3 sequence (DNA): TGCAGTGCTAGAGATTTAGCGGGGATAGACTACGAGCAGTACTTC. Translating gives CSARDLAGIDYEQYF.

The chain links TRBV6-1 to TRBJ2-2, with D unclear. The ends were cut back, 5 bases at V and 1 base at J, with 8 bases in the middle. Germline loops: CDR1 MNHNS, CDR2 SASEGT. This CDR3 has 14 residues. CDR3 loop: CASSTHLNTGELFF. The CDR3, as DNA: TGTGCCAGCAGTACCCACTTGAACACCGGGGAGCTGTTTTTT.

This chain uses TRBV12-3 or TRBV12-4 with TRBJ2-1, with unresolved D. V lost 5 bases and J lost 0, with 8 bases in between. The CDR3 contains 14 residues. CDR3: CASSVPSSYNEQFF. The CDR3 DNA reads as TGTGCCAGCAGTGTGCCGAGCTCCTACAATGAGCAGTTCTTC.

This clonotype was found many times. The CDR3 DNA reads TGCAGTGCTTTTGACTGGAGCGGGGGGCACAATGAGCAGTTCTTC. It yields the protein CSAFDWSGGHNEQFF. The chain links TRBV20-1 to TRBJ2-1; 9 positions agree with TRBD2. The V gene end was trimmed by 5 bases and the J gene end by 5 bases; junction bases not matched to a gene: 10. This CDR3 comprises 15 residues. Germline CDR1 DFQATT, CDR2 SNEGSKA (reference sequence).

This clonotype came up many times. V and J are TRBV4-3 and TRBJ2-3; D not resolved. CDR1 LGHNA and CDR2 YSLEER come from the germline V gene. Between the trimmed V and J ends, which lost 0 bases and 6 bases, there was a span of 19 bases. The CDR3 covers 17 residues. DNA of the CDR3: TGCGCCAGCAGCCAAGATTTGAGGCAGACTGTGGGGGATACGCAGTATTTT. Encoded protein: CASSQDLRQTVGDTQYF.

This clonotype was seen repeatedly, ten times or more. J is TRBJ2-3 and V is TRBV20-1, with D perhaps matching TRBD2 (6 bases). V lost 3 bases and J 4 bases, leaving 17 bases between the germline ends. This CDR3 region has 15 residues. Germline CDR1 DFQATT, CDR2 SNEGSKA (reference sequence). The CDR3 is CSARADYSFADTQYF. CDR3 in DNA: TGCAGTGCTAGGGCGGACTATAGTTTTGCAGATACGCAGTATTTT.

This clonotype was detected ten times or more. V usage is TRBV5-1 and J usage is TRBJ2-5; D gene uncertain. The CDR3 extends over 15 amino acids. Germline V gives CDR1 SGHRS, CDR2 YFSETQ. Trimming shortened V by 1 base and J by 1 base, and 11 bases separated the two germline ends. CDR3 protein: CASSLLGSLQETQYF. The CDR3 region has the DNA TGCGCCAGCAGCTTGTTAGGGTCTCTCCAAGAGACCCAGTACTTC.

V gene TRBV12-3 or TRBV12-4 combines with J gene TRBJ2-5; 7 positions match TRBD2. The CDR3 loop spans 15 amino acids. V trimming: 3 bases; J trimming: 2 bases; junction bases outside the gene matches: 6. This chain's CDR3 is CASSFGASGQETQYF. CDR3 DNA: TGTGCCAGCAGTTTCGGGGCTAGCGGACAAGAGACCCAGTACTTC.

Many counts were recorded for this clonotype. V usage is TRBV12-3 or TRBV12-4 and J usage is TRBJ2-5; perhaps TRBD1 as D (6 bases). This CDR3 has 15 amino acids. Trimming stripped 6 bases from V and 2 bases from J, with 16 bases between. Written as DNA, the CDR3 is TGTGCCAGCAGCCCCCAGAGGGGGTTACAAGAGACCCAGTACTTC. This encodes CASSPQRGLQETQYF.

The chain uses TRBV4-2 and TRBJ1-2, with D unclear. Germline V CDR1 and CDR2: LGHNA, YNFKEQ. V dropped 4 bases and J dropped 7 bases, with 13 bases sitting between them. CDR3 length: 13 amino acids. The DNA for the CDR3 is TGTGCCAGCAGCCCTGGGCTCCTCTGTGGCTACACCTTC. Translated: CASSPGLLCGYTF.

The gene calls are TRBV6-5 and TRBJ1-1, with a weak D call TRBD1 (5 bases). V was trimmed by 0 bases and J by 0 bases, leaving 11 bases between them. The V gene's germline CDR1 is MNHEY and CDR2 SVGAGI. CDR3 length equals 16 residues. CDR3 bases: TGTGCCAGCAGTTACTCGGGGGGACGTGTGAACACTGAAGCTTTCTTT. The encoded protein is CASSYSGGRVNTEAFF.

The sample holds a few counts of this clonotype. V usage is TRBV5-1 and J usage is TRBJ2-5; 11 bases are shared with TRBD2. V was clipped by 3 bases and J by 1 base; unmatched bases: 11. Germline V gives CDR1 SGHRS, CDR2 YFSETQ. The CDR3 covers 18 residues. As DNA, the CDR3 is TGCGCCAGCAGCTCGGGGACTAGCGGAGGGGCCATCCAAGAGACCCAGTACTTC. This encodes CASSSGTSGGAIQETQYF.